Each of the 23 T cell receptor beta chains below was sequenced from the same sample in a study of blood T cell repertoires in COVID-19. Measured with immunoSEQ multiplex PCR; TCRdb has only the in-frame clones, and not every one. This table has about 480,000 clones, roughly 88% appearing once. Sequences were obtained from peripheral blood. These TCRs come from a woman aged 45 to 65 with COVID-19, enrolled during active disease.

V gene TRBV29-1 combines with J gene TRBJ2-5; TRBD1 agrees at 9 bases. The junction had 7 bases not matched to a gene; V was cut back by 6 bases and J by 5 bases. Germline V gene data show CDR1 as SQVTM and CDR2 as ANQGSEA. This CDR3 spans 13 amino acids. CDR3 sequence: CSVRTGEGETQYF. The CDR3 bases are TGCAGCGTCCGGACAGGGGAGGGGGAGACCCAGTACTTC.

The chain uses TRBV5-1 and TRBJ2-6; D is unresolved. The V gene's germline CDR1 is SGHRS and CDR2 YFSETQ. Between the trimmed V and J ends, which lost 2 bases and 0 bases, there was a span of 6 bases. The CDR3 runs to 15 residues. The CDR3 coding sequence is TGCGCCAGCAGCTTCGGGTTCTCTGGGGCCAACGTCCTGACTTTC. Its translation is CASSFGFSGANVLTF.

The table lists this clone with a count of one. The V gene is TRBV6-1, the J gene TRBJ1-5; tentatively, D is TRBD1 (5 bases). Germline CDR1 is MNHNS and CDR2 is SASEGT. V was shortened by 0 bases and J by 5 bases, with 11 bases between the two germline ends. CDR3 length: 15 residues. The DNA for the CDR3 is TGTGCCAGCAGTGAAGCAGGGGAGGTGTATCAGCCCCAGCATTTT. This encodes CASSEAGEVYQPQHF.

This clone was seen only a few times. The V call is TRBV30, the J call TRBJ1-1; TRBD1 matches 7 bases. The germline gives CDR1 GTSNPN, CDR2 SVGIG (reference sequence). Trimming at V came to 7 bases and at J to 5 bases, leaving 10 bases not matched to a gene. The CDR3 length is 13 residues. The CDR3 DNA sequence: TGTGCCTCCCGGACAGGAGGAGGGACTGAAGCTTTCTTT. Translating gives CASRTGGGTEAFF.

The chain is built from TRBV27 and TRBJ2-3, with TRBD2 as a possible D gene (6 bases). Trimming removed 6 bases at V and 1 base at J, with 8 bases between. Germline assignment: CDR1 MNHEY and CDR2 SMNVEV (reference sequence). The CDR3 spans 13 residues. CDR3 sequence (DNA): TGTGCCAGCAGGGCTAGCGGCACAGATACGCAGTATTTT. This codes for CASRASGTDTQYF.

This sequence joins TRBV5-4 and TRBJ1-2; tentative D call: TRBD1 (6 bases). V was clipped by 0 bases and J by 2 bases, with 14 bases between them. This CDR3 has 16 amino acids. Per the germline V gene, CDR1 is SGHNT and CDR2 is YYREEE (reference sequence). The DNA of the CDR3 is TGTGCCAGCAGCTTGGGGCATCCACAGGGAAACTATGGCTACACCTTC. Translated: CASSLGHPQGNYGYTF.

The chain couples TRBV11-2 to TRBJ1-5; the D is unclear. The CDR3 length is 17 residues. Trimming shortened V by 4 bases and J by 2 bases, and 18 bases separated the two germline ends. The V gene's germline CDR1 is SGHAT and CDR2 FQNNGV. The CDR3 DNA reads TGTGCCAGCAGCTCAACCCCCGTACGGTTACGCAATCAGCCCCAGCATTTT. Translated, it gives CASSSTPVRLRNQPQHF.

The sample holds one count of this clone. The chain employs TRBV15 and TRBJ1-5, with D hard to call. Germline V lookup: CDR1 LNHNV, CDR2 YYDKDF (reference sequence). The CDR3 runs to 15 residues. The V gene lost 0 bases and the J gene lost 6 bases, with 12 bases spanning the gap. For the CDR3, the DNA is TGTGCCACCAGCAGAGATGGGCAGGTGGGTCAGCCCCAGCATTTT. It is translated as CATSRDGQVGQPQHF.

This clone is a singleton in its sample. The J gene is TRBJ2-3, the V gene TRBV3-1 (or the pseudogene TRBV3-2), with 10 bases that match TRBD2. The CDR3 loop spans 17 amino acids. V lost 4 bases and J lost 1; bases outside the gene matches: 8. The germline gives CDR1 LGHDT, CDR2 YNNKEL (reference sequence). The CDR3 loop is CASSLAGGGEGTDTQYF. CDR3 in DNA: TGTGCCAGCAGCCTAGCGGGGGGAGGGGAGGGCACAGATACGCAGTATTTT.

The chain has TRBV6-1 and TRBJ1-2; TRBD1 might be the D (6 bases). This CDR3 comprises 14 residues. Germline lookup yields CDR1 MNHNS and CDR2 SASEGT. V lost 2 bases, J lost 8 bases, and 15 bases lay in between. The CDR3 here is CASSESTGREGYTF. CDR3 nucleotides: TGTGCCAGCAGTGAATCCACAGGGCGGGAGGGCTACACCTTC.

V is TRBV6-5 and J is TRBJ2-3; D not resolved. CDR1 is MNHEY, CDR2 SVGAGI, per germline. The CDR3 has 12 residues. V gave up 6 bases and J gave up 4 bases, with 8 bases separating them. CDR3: CASRKAPDTQYF. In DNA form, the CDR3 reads TGTGCCAGCAGGAAAGCCCCAGATACGCAGTATTTT.

The CDR3 bases are TGTGCCAGCAGCGCCAACGGGGCGGGGGGAACTGAGCAGTTCTTC. Amino acid sequence: CASSANGAGGTEQFF. The V call is TRBV5-4, the J call TRBJ2-1; 8 nucleotides match TRBD2. The junction had 12 bases not matched to a gene; V was cut back by 4 bases and J by 9 bases. The CDR3 extends over 15 amino acids. Germline V gene data show CDR1 as SGHNT and CDR2 as YYREEE (reference sequence). The full variable domain, completed using reference TRBV5-4 and TRBJ2-1, is ETGVTQSPTHLIKTRGQQVTLRCSSQSGHNTVSWYQQALGQGPQFIFQYYREEENGRGNFPPRFSGLQFPNYSSELNVNALELDDSALYLCASSANGAGGTEQFFGPGTRLTVL.

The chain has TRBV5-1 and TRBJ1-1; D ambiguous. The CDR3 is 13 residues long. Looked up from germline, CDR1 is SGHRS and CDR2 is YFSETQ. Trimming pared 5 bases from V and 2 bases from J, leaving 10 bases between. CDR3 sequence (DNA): TGCGCCAGCAGGTGGGAGGGTAACACTGAAGCTTTCTTT. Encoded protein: CASRWEGNTEAFF.

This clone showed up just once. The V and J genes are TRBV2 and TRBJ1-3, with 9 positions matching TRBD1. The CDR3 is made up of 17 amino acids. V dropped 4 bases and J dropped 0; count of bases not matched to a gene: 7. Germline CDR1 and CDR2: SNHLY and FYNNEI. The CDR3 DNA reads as TGTGCCAGCAGTGGCCCACAGGGGGCTCCCTCTGGAAACACCATATATTTT. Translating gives CASSGPQGAPSGNTIYF. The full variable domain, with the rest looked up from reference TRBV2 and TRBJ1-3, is EPEVTQTPSHQVTQMGQEVILRCVPISNHLYFYWYRQILGQKVEFLVSFYNNEISEKSEIFDDQFSVERPDGSNFTLKIRSTKLEDSAMYFCASSGPQGAPSGNTIYFGEGSWLTVV.

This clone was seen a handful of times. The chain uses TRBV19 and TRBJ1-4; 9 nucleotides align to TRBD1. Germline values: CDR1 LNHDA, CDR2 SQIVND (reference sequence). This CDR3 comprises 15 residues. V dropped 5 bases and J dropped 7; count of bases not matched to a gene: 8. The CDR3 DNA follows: TGTGCCAGTAGTCCCGCCGGGACAGGGAGTGAAAAACTGTTTTTT. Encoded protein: CASSPAGTGSEKLFF.

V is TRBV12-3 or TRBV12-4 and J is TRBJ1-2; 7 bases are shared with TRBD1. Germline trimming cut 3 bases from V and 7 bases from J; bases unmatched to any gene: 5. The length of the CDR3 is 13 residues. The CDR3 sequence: CASSFEGAGGYTF. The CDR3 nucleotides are TGTGCCAGCAGTTTTGAGGGGGCAGGTGGCTACACCTTC.

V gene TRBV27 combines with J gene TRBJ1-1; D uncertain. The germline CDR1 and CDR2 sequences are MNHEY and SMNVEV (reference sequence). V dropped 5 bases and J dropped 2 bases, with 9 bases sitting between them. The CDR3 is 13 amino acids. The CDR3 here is CASSLAGNTEAFF. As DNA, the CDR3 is TGTGCCAGCAGTCTGGCGGGTAACACTGAAGCTTTCTTT.

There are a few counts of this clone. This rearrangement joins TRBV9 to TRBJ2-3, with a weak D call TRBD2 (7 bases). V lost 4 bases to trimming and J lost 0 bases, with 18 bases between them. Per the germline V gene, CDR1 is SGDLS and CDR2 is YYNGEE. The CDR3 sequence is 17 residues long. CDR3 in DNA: TGTGCCAGCAGCCGGACCCCCGCGGGGGCAAGCACAGATACGCAGTATTTT. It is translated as CASSRTPAGASTDTQYF. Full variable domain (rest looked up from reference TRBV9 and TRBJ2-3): DSGVTQTPKHLITATGQRVTLRCSPRSGDLSVYWYQQSLDQGLQFLIQYYNGEERAKGNILERFSAQQFPDLHSELNLSSLELGDSALYFCASSRTPAGASTDTQYFGPGTRLTVL.

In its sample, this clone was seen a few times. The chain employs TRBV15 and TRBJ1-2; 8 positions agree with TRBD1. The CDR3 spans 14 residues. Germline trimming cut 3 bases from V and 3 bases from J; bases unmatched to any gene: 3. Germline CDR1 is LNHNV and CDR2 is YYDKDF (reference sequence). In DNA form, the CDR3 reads TGTGCCACCAGCAGGACAGGGGAGGACTATGGCTACACCTTC. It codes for CATSRTGEDYGYTF.

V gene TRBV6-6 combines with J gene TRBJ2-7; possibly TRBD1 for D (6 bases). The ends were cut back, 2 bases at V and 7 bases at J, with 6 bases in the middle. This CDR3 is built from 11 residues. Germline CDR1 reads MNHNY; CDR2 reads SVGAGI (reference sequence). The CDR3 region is CASSYTGEQYF. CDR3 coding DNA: TGTGCCAGCAGTTACACAGGGGAGCAGTACTTC.

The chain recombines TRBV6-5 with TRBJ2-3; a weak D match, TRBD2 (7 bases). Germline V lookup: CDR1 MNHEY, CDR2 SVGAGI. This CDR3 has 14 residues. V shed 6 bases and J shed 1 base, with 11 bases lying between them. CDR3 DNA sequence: TGTGCCAGCAGGACGGGGGGCCGCACAGATACGCAGTATTTT. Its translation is CASRTGGRTDTQYF.

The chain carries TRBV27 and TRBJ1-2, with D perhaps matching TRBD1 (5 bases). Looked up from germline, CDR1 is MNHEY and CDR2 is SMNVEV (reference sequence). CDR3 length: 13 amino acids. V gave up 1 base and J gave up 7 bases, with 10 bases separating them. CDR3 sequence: CASSLFQGGGYTF. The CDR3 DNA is TGTGCCAGCAGTTTATTTCAGGGAGGTGGCTACACCTTC.

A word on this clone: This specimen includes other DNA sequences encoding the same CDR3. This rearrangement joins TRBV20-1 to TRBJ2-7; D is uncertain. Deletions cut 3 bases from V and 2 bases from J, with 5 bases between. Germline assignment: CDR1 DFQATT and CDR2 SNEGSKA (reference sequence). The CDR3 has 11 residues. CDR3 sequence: CSASGPYEQYF. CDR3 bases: TGCAGTGCTAGCGGTCCCTACGAGCAGTACTTC.